Following are 32 T cell receptor beta chains from one sample sequenced in a study of blood T cell repertoires in COVID-19. Clones were sequenced by immunoSEQ multiplex PCR, and TCRdb holds only the in-frame ones, with some missing. The sample has about 130,000 clones, 92% seen once. The sequenced material came from peripheral blood. These receptors all stem from a man aged 50 to 59 with COVID-19, enrolled during active disease.

J is TRBJ2-3 and V is TRBV7-2; D possibly corresponds to TRBD2 (6 bases). From germline, CDR1 is SGHTA and CDR2 FQGNSA. V lost 0 bases and J lost 8, with 12 bases in between. The CDR3 is made up of 14 amino acids. DNA for the CDR3: TGTGCCAGCAGCTTAGCGGAGGGGAGCCCTACGCAGTATTTT. Translated, it gives CASSLAEGSPTQYF.

This chain links TRBV28 with TRBJ2-7; TRBD2 agrees at 8 bases. The CDR3 runs to 16 residues. Germline CDR1 reads MDHEN; CDR2 reads SYDVKM. After removal of 1 base from V and 3 bases from J, the junction contained 8 bases not matched to a gene. CDR3 protein: CASSLSRLATYYEQYF. CDR3 sequence (DNA): TGTGCCAGCAGTTTATCCCGACTAGCGACCTACTACGAGCAGTACTTC. Filled out from reference TRBV28 and TRBJ2-7, the complete variable domain reads DVKVTQSSRYLVKRTGEKVFLECVQDMDHENMFWYRQDPGLGLRLIYFSYDVKMKEKGDIPEGYSVSREKKERFSLILESASTNQTSMYLCASSLSRLATYYEQYFGPGTRLTVT.

This chain links TRBV7-2 with TRBJ1-2, with D perhaps matching TRBD1 (5 bases). The germline V gene has CDR1 SGHTA and CDR2 FQGNSA. The CDR3 is 13 amino acids. V gave up 3 bases and J gave up 8 bases, with 13 bases separating them. The DNA for the CDR3 is TGTGCCAGCAGCTTCCAGGGTCTAGGGGGCTACACCTTC. It encodes CASSFQGLGGYTF.

The chain joins TRBV19 to TRBJ1-5; D is unresolved. The germline V gene encodes CDR1 LNHDA and CDR2 SQIVND (reference sequence). CDR3 length equals 12 residues. With 9 bases removed from V and 5 bases from J, the gap between germline ends came to 11 bases. In DNA, the CDR3 is TGTGCCAGCCGATCCGGTTATCAGCCCCAGCATTTT. Its translation: CASRSGYQPQHF. Combining the CDR3 with reference TRBV19 and TRBJ1-5 gives the whole variable domain DGGITQSPKYLFRKEGQNVTLSCEQNLNHDAMYWYRQDPGQGLRLIYYSQIVNDFQKGDIAEGYSVSREKKESFPLTVTSAQKNPTAFYLCASRSGYQPQHFGDGTRLSIL.

The count of this clone is one. The V gene is TRBV19, the J gene TRBJ2-7, with TRBD1 as a possible D gene (6 bases). The CDR3 has 15 amino acids. Between the trimmed V and J ends, which lost 4 bases and 1 base, there was a span of 14 bases. Germline CDR1 LNHDA, CDR2 SQIVND (reference sequence). The CDR3 here is CASSSTGTSSYEQYF. The CDR3 nucleotides are TGTGCCAGTAGTAGCACCGGGACATCTTCCTACGAGCAGTACTTC.

The chain employs TRBV5-4 and TRBJ1-4; TRBD1 aligns across 10 bases. This CDR3 comprises 15 residues. The V gene's germline CDR1 is SGHNT and CDR2 YYREEE (reference sequence). J lost 7 bases, V lost 0 bases, and 3 bases had no gene match. The CDR3 DNA is TGTGCCAGCAGCTTGGGCGGGACAGGGGCTGAAAAACTGTTTTTT. Encoded protein: CASSLGGTGAEKLFF.

This chain connects TRBV5-1 to TRBJ1-1; a weak D match, TRBD1 (6 bases). Germline assignment: CDR1 SGHRS and CDR2 YFSETQ. CDR3 length: 12 amino acids. V lost 0 bases and J 6 bases, leaving 6 bases between the germline ends. CDR3 sequence: CASSLEGAEAFF. DNA of the CDR3: TGCGCCAGCAGCTTGGAGGGGGCTGAAGCTTTCTTT.

The rearrangement links TRBV7-9 to TRBJ2-1; tentatively, D is TRBD2 (5 bases). Germline V CDR1 and CDR2: SEHNR, FQNEAQ (reference sequence). Trimming removed 5 bases from V and 7 bases from J, with 24 bases in between. The CDR3 has 17 amino acids. CDR3 coding DNA: TGTGCCAGCAGCCTCGCTCGGGGATTATTAATTTCGAATGAGCAGTTCTTC. Protein: CASSLARGLLISNEQFF.

This sequence joins TRBV7-3 and TRBJ2-1; D uncertain. Germline-derived CDR1 and CDR2 are SGHTA and FQGTGA. The CDR3 consists of 17 residues. V was cut by 1 base and J by 3 bases, with 16 bases left in between. CDR3 nucleotide sequence: TGTGCCAGCAGCTTAAAACCATCGTCCTATCTCTACAATGAGCAGTTCTTC. It specifies CASSLKPSSYLYNEQFF.

This clone was recorded once. The chain has TRBV30 and TRBJ2-7; tentatively, D is TRBD2 (5 bases). Germline-derived CDR1 and CDR2 are GTSNPN and SVGIG (reference sequence). V was pared by 0 bases and J by 4 bases, with 7 bases between. This CDR3 is built from 12 residues. The CDR3 is CAWSVPGYEQYF. In DNA form, the CDR3 reads TGTGCCTGGAGTGTCCCGGGGTACGAGCAGTACTTC.

This rearrangement joins TRBV13 to TRBJ2-7; the match to TRBD2 covers 7 bases. The CDR3 is 15 residues long. V shed 1 base, J shed 4 bases, and the junction held 7 bases outside the gene matches. Germline CDR1 PRHDT, CDR2 FYEKMQ (reference sequence). CDR3 sequence reads: CASSLDGGSEYEQYF. As DNA, the CDR3 is TGTGCCAGCAGCTTAGATGGCGGGAGCGAATACGAGCAGTACTTC.

The chain links TRBV4-1 to TRBJ1-1; D uncertain. V gave up 4 bases and J gave up 1 base, with 7 bases separating them. This CDR3 is built from 13 residues. Per the germline V gene, CDR1 is MGHRA and CDR2 is YSYEKL. The CDR3 reads CASSRGPNTEAFF. The CDR3 DNA reads TGCGCCAGCAGCCGCGGGCCGAACACTGAAGCTTTCTTT.

The chain couples TRBV9 to TRBJ2-7, with D perhaps TRBD2 (6 bases). The germline CDR1 and CDR2 sequences are SGDLS and YYNGEE. Trimming stripped 0 bases from V and 4 bases from J, with 11 bases between. This CDR3 has 14 amino acids. The CDR3 region has the DNA TGTGCCAGCAGCGTAGCCCTAGCGCCTTACGAGCAGTACTTC. It specifies CASSVALAPYEQYF.

The chain is built from TRBV30 and TRBJ1-1; possible D gene TRBD1, 6 bases. The germline V gene has CDR1 GTSNPN and CDR2 SVGIG (reference sequence). Trimming removed 1 base at V and 7 bases at J, with 7 bases between. This CDR3 comprises 11 residues. In nucleotides, the CDR3 is TGTGCCTGGAGTGGGACAGTTGAAGCTTTCTTT. Residues: CAWSGTVEAFF.

This clone was recorded once. V and J are TRBV5-1 and TRBJ1-5; possible D gene TRBD1, 5 bases. V lost 10 bases to trimming and J lost 4 bases, with 18 bases between them. Germline values: CDR1 SGHRS, CDR2 YFSETQ. The CDR3 sequence is 14 residues long. CDR3 region: CADRPTGDNQPQHF. The CDR3 nucleotides read TGCGCCGACCGCCCCACAGGTGATAATCAGCCCCAGCATTTT.

This sequence joins TRBV29-1 and TRBJ2-1; possibly TRBD1 for D (5 bases). V lost 8 bases and J lost 6, with 17 bases in between. The length of the CDR3 is 13 residues. Germline CDR1 reads SQVTM; CDR2 reads ANQGSEA. The CDR3 DNA follows: TGCAGCTACAGGCGATCCGCCATCAATGAGCAGTTCTTC. It yields the protein CSYRRSAINEQFF.

This clone appeared a single time. This rearrangement joins TRBV6-5 to TRBJ1-3; no reliable D call. The CDR3 is 13 residues long. Trimming stripped 6 bases from V and 0 bases from J, with 6 bases between. Per germline, CDR1 MNHEY and CDR2 SVGAGI. The CDR3 reads CASRSFSGNTIYF. The CDR3 DNA is TGTGCCAGCAGGAGTTTCTCTGGAAACACCATATATTTT.

The V call is TRBV5-1, the J call TRBJ2-2; D may be TRBD1 (6 bases). CDR1 SGHRS and CDR2 YFSETQ come from the germline V gene. The CDR3 length is 15 residues. V was shortened by 0 bases and J by 5 bases, with 11 bases between the two germline ends. The CDR3 region is CASSLGLQGTGELFF. The CDR3, as DNA: TGCGCCAGCAGCTTGGGACTTCAGGGGACCGGGGAGCTGTTTTTT. The whole variable domain, remainder taken from reference TRBV5-1 and TRBJ2-2, is KAGVTQTPRYLIKTRGQQVTLSCSPISGHRSVSWYQQTPGQGLQFLFEYFSETQRNKGNFPGRFSGRQFSNSRSEMNVSTLELGDSALYLCASSLGLQGTGELFFGEGSRLTVL.

The count of this clone is one. The chain has TRBV27 and TRBJ2-2; D gene uncertain. The CDR3 is 17 residues long. V was clipped by 7 bases and J by 1 base, with 19 bases between them. CDR1 is MNHEY, CDR2 SMNVEV, per germline (reference sequence). CDR3 sequence reads: CASKEIAASVNTGELFF. CDR3 coding DNA: TGTGCCAGCAAAGAGATAGCCGCTTCAGTGAACACCGGGGAGCTGTTTTTT.

This clone was detected once. The chain recombines TRBV18 with TRBJ2-3; 12 bases are shared with TRBD2. The CDR3 totals 16 residues. The V gene end was trimmed by 4 bases and the J gene end by 4 bases; junction bases not matched to a gene: 6. Germline V CDR1 and CDR2: KGHSH, LQKENI. CDR3 loop: CASSLRTSGTSDTQYF. The DNA for the CDR3 is TGTGCCAGCTCACTGCGGACTAGCGGGACTTCAGATACGCAGTATTTT.

This chain uses TRBV5-4 with TRBJ2-1; D is uncertain. V lost 0 bases, J lost 0 bases, and 10 bases lay in between. This CDR3 is 16 amino acids long. Germline V gene lookup returns CDR1 SGHNT and CDR2 YYREEE (reference sequence). The CDR3 DNA is TGTGCCAGCAGCTTGGGCGGTTCGAGCTCCTACAATGAGCAGTTCTTC. It translates to CASSLGGSSSYNEQFF.

The chain uses TRBV7-3 and TRBJ2-1; D perhaps matches TRBD1 (6 bases). Per germline, CDR1 SGHTA and CDR2 FQGTGA. This CDR3 region has 14 residues. V dropped 5 bases and J dropped 4 bases, with 12 bases sitting between them. CDR3 loop: CASSRGQSYNEQFF. The CDR3 DNA sequence: TGTGCCAGCAGCCGAGGACAGAGTTACAATGAGCAGTTCTTC.

This chain links TRBV9 with TRBJ2-2; 8 bases are shared with TRBD2. Per the germline V gene, CDR1 is SGDLS and CDR2 is YYNGEE. This CDR3 is built from 16 residues. With 3 bases clipped from V and 4 bases from J, the junction kept 8 bases outside the gene matches. As DNA, the CDR3 is TGTGCCAGCAGCGCGGGAGCGGGAGATGCCACCGGGGAGCTGTTTTTT. It encodes CASSAGAGDATGELFF. The whole variable domain, filled in from reference TRBV9 and TRBJ2-2, reads DSGVTQTPKHLITATGQRVTLRCSPRSGDLSVYWYQQSLDQGLQFLIQYYNGEERAKGNILERFSAQQFPDLHSELNLSSLELGDSALYFCASSAGAGDATGELFFGEGSRLTVL.

This clone was counted a single time. The V and J genes are TRBV11-3 and TRBJ2-3, with D hard to call. The CDR3 loop spans 14 amino acids. Germline V gives CDR1 SGHNT, CDR2 YENEEA. Deletions cut 1 base from V and 2 bases from J, with 7 bases between. CDR3 in DNA: TGTGCCAGCAGCTTAGGAGGCACCACAGATACGCAGTATTTT. Translating it yields CASSLGGTTDTQYF.

The chain recombines TRBV2 with TRBJ2-3; the match to TRBD2 covers 7 bases. V gave up 4 bases and J gave up 7 bases; unmatched junction bases: 8. In germline, CDR1 is SNHLY, CDR2 FYNNEI. The CDR3 contains 14 residues. DNA for the CDR3: TGTGCCAGCAGTGCTAGCGGTTCGCAATATACGCAGTATTTT. Its translation: CASSASGSQYTQYF.

The V gene is TRBV4-1, the J gene TRBJ1-1, with 7 bases fitting TRBD1. Germline V gene sequence: CDR1 MGHRA, CDR2 YSYEKL. CDR3 length: 16 residues. J lost 4 bases, V lost 5 bases, and 13 bases had no gene match. The CDR3 DNA is TGCGCCAGCAGCTCCCGGGACAGCCCTGAGGGCACTGAAGCTTTCTTT. Encoded protein: CASSSRDSPEGTEAFF.

The genes are TRBV5-4 and TRBJ2-7; 12 bases fit TRBD2. V was pared by 3 bases and J by 10 bases, with 5 bases of the junction left unmatched. CDR1 and CDR2 from the germline V gene are SGHNT and YYREEE (reference sequence). CDR3 size: 13 residues. The CDR3 reads CASSSGTSGLQYF. The CDR3 DNA follows: TGTGCCAGCAGCTCCGGGACTAGCGGGCTTCAGTACTTC.

The chain joins TRBV9 to TRBJ2-1; 10 bases align to TRBD2. The CDR3 has 18 amino acids. After removal of 4 bases from V and 4 bases from J, the junction contained 14 bases not matched to a gene. Germline V gene data show CDR1 as SGDLS and CDR2 as YYNGEE. The CDR3 DNA sequence: TGTGCCAGCAGCCCCCCCTCCAGAGCGGGAGGGCCTTACAATGAGCAGTTCTTC. Protein product: CASSPPSRAGGPYNEQFF.

This chain uses TRBV7-2 with TRBJ1-3, with a weak D call TRBD1 (6 bases). V was clipped by 5 bases and J by 7 bases, with 12 bases between them. The CDR3 has 13 residues. In germline, CDR1 is SGHTA, CDR2 FQGNSA. The DNA of the CDR3 is TGTGCCAGCAGCCCGGACAGCCGGAACACCATATATTTT. Translating it yields CASSPDSRNTIYF. Together with reference TRBV7-2 and TRBJ1-3, the CDR3 gives the full variable domain: GAGVSQSPSNKVTEKGKDVELRCDPISGHTALYWYRQSLGQGLEFLIYFQGNSAPDKSGLPSDRFSAERTGGSVSTLTIQRTQQEDSAVYLCASSPDSRNTIYFGEGSWLTVV.

The chain employs TRBV30 and TRBJ1-1, with 7 bases matching TRBD1. The CDR3 length is 13 residues. Germline CDR1 reads GTSNPN; CDR2 reads SVGIG (reference sequence). The junction had 3 bases not matched to a gene; V was cut back by 5 bases and J by 0 bases. CDR3: CAWLGQLNTEAFF. CDR3 DNA sequence: TGTGCCTGGCTGGGACAGCTGAACACTGAAGCTTTCTTT.

The rearrangement joins TRBV9 to TRBJ2-5; 8 bases line up with TRBD1. J lost 4 bases, V lost 4 bases, and 9 bases had no gene match. This CDR3 is 15 amino acids long. CDR1 SGDLS and CDR2 YYNGEE come from the germline V gene. The CDR3 here is CASSSSGGLGETQYF. DNA for the CDR3: TGTGCCAGCAGCTCGTCAGGGGGCTTGGGAGAGACCCAGTACTTC. Variable domain in full (rest from reference TRBV9 and TRBJ2-5): DSGVTQTPKHLITATGQRVTLRCSPRSGDLSVYWYQQSLDQGLQFLIQYYNGEERAKGNILERFSAQQFPDLHSELNLSSLELGDSALYFCASSSSGGLGETQYFGPGTRLLVL.

A single count supports this clone. J is TRBJ2-3 and V is TRBV14; 8 bases are a match to TRBD2. The germline gives CDR1 SGHDN, CDR2 FVKESK. The CDR3 length is 17 residues. J was trimmed by 2 bases and V by 4 bases; bases with no gene match: 11. The CDR3 loop is CASSREGLAGYTDTQYF. CDR3 DNA sequence: TGTGCCAGCAGCCGTGAGGGCCTAGCGGGTTACACAGATACGCAGTATTTT.